A single sample gave rise to the 28 T cell receptor beta chains below, sequenced in a study of T cells in Graves' hyperthyroidism and ophthalmopathy. The investigators amplified TCR beta CDR3 regions from RNA transcripts. Initially, a first-round RT-PCR of the TCR CDR3 employed the HTBI primer set. TCRdb fed the multiplex PCR reads into MiXCR, producing one record per CDR3 protein. The sample lists hundreds of thousands of distinct CDR3 sequences, around 20% occurring once. The sequenced material came from blood. Source of these receptors: a woman aged 45-59 years with Graves' hyperthyroidism that later progressed to Graves' ophthalmopathy.

On this clonotype: The missing conserved phenylalanine or tryptophan at the end of this CDR3 makes a read error likely. This chain links TRBV5-1 with TRBJ2-5, with a tentative D call TRBD2 (6 bases). V lost 2 bases and J lost 2, with 7 bases in between. This CDR3 is built from 13 residues. Germline assignment: CDR1 SGHRS and CDR2 YFSETQ. The CDR3 DNA sequence: TGCGCCAGCAGCTTAGGAGGGCAAGAGACCCAGTACCTC. Its protein is CASSLGGQETQYL.

The table lists this clonotype with many counts. The CDR3 nucleotides are TGTGCCAGCAGTGAACTGGCCAGGGAAGGTGGCTACACCTTC. It encodes CASSELAREGGYTF. The V and J genes are TRBV2 and TRBJ1-2, with D possibly matching TRBD1 (5 bases). Germline-derived CDR1 and CDR2 are SNHLY and FYNNEI. The CDR3 runs to 14 residues. Trimming cost V 2 bases and J 7 bases, with 14 bases left between them.

V gene TRBV12-3 or TRBV12-4 combines with J gene TRBJ2-4, with TRBD1 identical over 9 bases. With V trimmed by 7 bases and J by 0 bases, 7 bases remained unmatched. There are 16 residues in the CDR3. The CDR3 loop reads CASTGTGSLAKNIQYF. In DNA form, the CDR3 reads TGTGCCAGCACCGGGACAGGGAGCTTAGCCAAAAACATTCAGTACTTC.

This clonotype was seen only a few times. The V gene is TRBV20-1, the J gene TRBJ1-4; maybe TRBD1 (6 bases). Trimming shortened V by 6 bases and J by 7 bases, and 15 bases separated the two germline ends. This CDR3 comprises 13 residues. The germline V gene encodes CDR1 DFQATT and CDR2 SNEGSKA (reference sequence). The CDR3 is CSAPRGTGEKLFF. The DNA of the CDR3 is TGCAGTGCCCCAAGGGGGACGGGTGAAAAACTGTTTTTT.

This clonotype was found a few times. This chain uses TRBV12-3 or TRBV12-4 with TRBJ2-5; 7 nucleotides agree with TRBD2. With 9 bases clipped from V and 0 bases from J, the junction kept 4 bases outside the gene matches. The CDR3 extends over 13 amino acids. The DNA of the CDR3 is TGTGCCAGTCAAAGCGGGGACCAAGAGACCCAGTACTTC. Translation: CASQSGDQETQYF.

This clonotype is deemed medium-sized. This sequence joins TRBV12-3 or TRBV12-4 and TRBJ1-1; D may be TRBD1 (5 bases). The CDR3 runs 12 residues. V was pared by 11 bases and J by 1 base, with 11 bases between. The CDR3 region is CAGGGENTEAFF. Here the CDR3 DNA reads TGTGCCGGCGGGGGGGAGAACACTGAAGCTTTCTTT.

This clonotype was recorded many times. This rearrangement joins TRBV2 to TRBJ2-1; D perhaps matches TRBD1 (6 bases). V lost 4 bases and J 4 bases, leaving 14 bases between the germline ends. The germline V gene has CDR1 SNHLY and CDR2 FYNNEI. This CDR3 region has 15 residues. Here the CDR3 reads CASSVGQGFYNEQFF. The CDR3 DNA reads TGTGCCAGCAGTGTGGGGCAGGGGTTTTACAATGAGCAGTTCTTC.

V is TRBV28 and J is TRBJ2-5, with 7 positions matching TRBD1. The CDR3 is made up of 14 amino acids. The ends lost 5 bases at V and 2 bases at J; junction bases unmatched: 5. Germline assignment: CDR1 MDHEN and CDR2 SYDVKM. In DNA form, the CDR3 reads TGTGCCAGCAGTAAAACAGGGGTTCAAGAGACCCAGTACTTC. Protein product: CASSKTGVQETQYF. The full variable domain, with the rest looked up from reference TRBV28 and TRBJ2-5, is DVKVTQSSRYLVKRTGEKVFLECVQDMDHENMFWYRQDPGLGLRLIYFSYDVKMKEKGDIPEGYSVSREKKERFSLILESASTNQTSMYLCASSKTGVQETQYFGPGTRLLVL.

There are a few counts of this clonotype. This sequence joins TRBV19 and TRBJ1-1, with D unclear. Between the trimmed V and J ends, which lost 5 bases and 5 bases, there was a span of 12 bases. The germline CDR1 and CDR2 sequences are LNHDA and SQIVND (reference sequence). The CDR3 is 13 residues long. CDR3: CASSPGRWTEAFF. The DNA of the CDR3 is TGTGCCAGTAGTCCCGGTAGGTGGACTGAAGCTTTCTTT.

This clonotype was counted at least ten times. The chain uses TRBV5-4 and TRBJ1-6; D remains ambiguous. The V and J ends lost 4 bases and 13 bases respectively, with 12 bases between them. The CDR3 consists of 12 residues. The germline CDR1 and CDR2 sequences are SGHNT and YYREEE (reference sequence). The CDR3 region is CASSPGVSPLHF. The CDR3 region has the DNA TGTGCCAGCAGCCCGGGTGTATCGCCCCTCCACTTT.

The gene calls are TRBV7-9 and TRBJ1-2; D possibly corresponds to TRBD1 (6 bases). Germline V CDR1 and CDR2: SEHNR, FQNEAQ (reference sequence). The CDR3 is 12 residues long. V was cut by 4 bases and J by 10 bases, with 13 bases left in between. This CDR3 reads CASSYGQKSYTF. In DNA, the CDR3 is TGTGCCAGCAGCTACGGACAGAAGTCCTACACCTTC.

This clonotype came up a few times. The CDR3 coding sequence is TGTGCCTGGCATAGGGGACAGGGAACCTCTGGGGCCAACGTCCTGACTTTC. It translates to CAWHRGQGTSGANVLTF. J is TRBJ2-6 and V is TRBV30; 9 positions match TRBD1. Germline loops: CDR1 GTSNPN, CDR2 SVGIG (reference sequence). The CDR3 extends over 17 amino acids. Germline trimming cut 5 bases from V and 0 bases from J; bases unmatched to any gene: 8.

This clonotype was seen a handful of times. The J gene is TRBJ1-5, the V gene TRBV20-1; D is perhaps TRBD1 (5 bases). The length of the CDR3 is 16 residues. V shed 2 bases and J shed 3 bases, with 17 bases lying between them. Germline V CDR1 and CDR2: DFQATT, SNEGSKA (reference sequence). CDR3 DNA sequence: TGCAGTGCTAGATCAATCCGGGACGTCAACAATCAGCCCCAGCATTTT. Protein: CSARSIRDVNNQPQHF.

Many counts were recorded for this clonotype. The chain uses TRBV12-3 or TRBV12-4 and TRBJ2-5; 9 nucleotides line up with TRBD1. This CDR3 is built from 15 residues. V was clipped by 6 bases and J by 5 bases; unmatched bases: 10. The CDR3 here is CASSLVWDRAETQYF. As DNA, the CDR3 is TGTGCCAGCAGCCTGGTCTGGGACAGGGCCGAGACCCAGTACTTC.

This clonotype was observed a few times. The chain has TRBV6-1 and TRBJ2-2; no reliable D call. This CDR3 is 15 amino acids long. Trimming removed 3 bases at V and 1 base at J, with 9 bases between. Germline CDR1 MNHNS, CDR2 SASEGT. This CDR3 reads CASSETAENTGELFF. Here the CDR3 DNA reads TGTGCCAGCAGTGAGACTGCCGAGAACACCGGGGAGCTGTTTTTT.

This clonotype turned up a few times. The rearrangement uses TRBV5-8 and TRBJ2-2; a weak D match, TRBD1 (5 bases). From germline, CDR1 is SGHTS and CDR2 YDEGEE. CDR3 length: 15 amino acids. V lost 6 bases and J lost 0, with 12 bases in between. CDR3 sequence: CASTAQGSNTGELFF. The CDR3 bases are TGTGCCAGCACCGCCCAGGGATCGAACACCGGGGAGCTGTTTTTT.

This chain connects TRBV2 to TRBJ1-1; D not certain. The CDR3 length is 10 residues. V was shortened by 8 bases and J by 8 bases, with 9 bases between the two germline ends. Per the germline V gene, CDR1 is SNHLY and CDR2 is FYNNEI. CDR3: CASGWREAFF. CDR3 in DNA: TGTGCCAGCGGCTGGAGGGAAGCTTTCTTT.

The chain links TRBV7-6 to TRBJ1-5; D is possibly TRBD1 (5 bases). The germline V gene has CDR1 SGHVS and CDR2 FNYEAQ. V lost 8 bases, J lost 3 bases, and 11 bases lay in between. The CDR3 runs to 13 residues. CDR3: CASGAGFNQPQHF. CDR3 bases: TGTGCCAGCGGGGCAGGGTTCAATCAGCCCCAGCATTTT.

Worth noting for this clonotype: A read error may be the cause here, since a much bigger clone is one base away. The chain joins TRBV3-1 to TRBJ1-6; D remains unclear. The CDR3 consists of 14 residues. Germline V lookup: CDR1 LGHDT, CDR2 YNNKEL (reference sequence). V was cut by 5 bases and J by 8 bases, with 13 bases left in between. Written as DNA, the CDR3 is TGTGCCAGCAGCGAAGGGCAGGAGGATTCACCCCTCCACTTT. Its protein is CASSEGQEDSPLHF.

In this sample, this clonotype turned up a few times. This chain connects TRBV28 to TRBJ2-3; 9 bases line up with TRBD1. Germline values: CDR1 MDHEN, CDR2 SYDVKM. V dropped 6 bases and J dropped 3; count of bases not matched to a gene: 13. The CDR3 runs to 17 residues. The CDR3 loop is CASRTPGQGPNTDTQYF. CDR3 bases: TGTGCCAGCAGAACACCGGGACAGGGACCTAATACAGATACGCAGTATTTT.

About this clonotype: Possible read error: a much larger clone is one base away. The rearrangement uses TRBV2 and TRBJ1-5; tentatively, D is TRBD1 (6 bases). Germline V gives CDR1 SNHLY, CDR2 FYNNEI. The CDR3 length is 14 residues. CDR3 sequence: CACSGDTFNQPQHF. CDR3 DNA sequence: TGTGCCTGCAGTGGGGACACCTTCAATCAGCCCCAGCATTTT.

This clonotype was observed a handful of times. The J gene is TRBJ1-2, the V gene TRBV28; 8 nucleotides align to TRBD1. J gave up 2 bases and V 6 bases, and 5 bases lay outside the gene matches. The CDR3 is made up of 14 amino acids. The germline gives CDR1 MDHEN, CDR2 SYDVKM. CDR3 loop: CASRGGQGNYGYTF. CDR3 nucleotide sequence: TGTGCCAGCAGGGGCGGACAGGGAAACTATGGCTACACCTTC.

The V gene is TRBV20-1, the J gene TRBJ1-5, with D possibly matching TRBD1 (5 bases). The CDR3 runs to 16 residues. The germline gives CDR1 DFQATT, CDR2 SNEGSKA (reference sequence). Between the trimmed V and J ends, which lost 5 bases and 5 bases, there was a span of 22 bases. The CDR3 DNA follows: TGCAGTGCTTTAGATAGGGGAACGTTTATCGATCAGCCCCAGCATTTT. Its translation is CSALDRGTFIDQPQHF.

This clonotype was observed a few times. This chain links TRBV5-5 with TRBJ1-5, with TRBD1 identical over 9 bases. Germline CDR1 reads SGHKS; CDR2 reads YYEKEE (reference sequence). The CDR3 is made up of 16 amino acids. The ends lost 4 bases at V and 0 bases at J; junction bases unmatched: 5. This CDR3 reads CASSLTGGNSNQPQHF. CDR3 nucleotides: TGTGCCAGCAGCCTCACAGGGGGCAATAGCAATCAGCCCCAGCATTTT.

There are many counts of this clonotype. The CDR3 DNA sequence: TGTGCCAGCAGCTTAGTCCCTGAAGGGACGGTTGAAGCTTTCTTT. This encodes CASSLVPEGTVEAFF. The rearrangement links TRBV7-6 to TRBJ1-1; maybe TRBD1 (5 bases). This CDR3 contains 15 residues. V lost 1 base to trimming and J lost 7 bases, with 16 bases between them. The germline gives CDR1 SGHVS, CDR2 FNYEAQ.

This chain joins TRBV20-1 and TRBJ2-5; D is possibly TRBD1 (5 bases). The CDR3 extends over 15 amino acids. Germline V gene lookup returns CDR1 DFQATT and CDR2 SNEGSKA (reference sequence). V was clipped by 0 bases and J by 2 bases, with 13 bases between them. The CDR3: CSARDSGIPQETQYF. The CDR3, as DNA: TGCAGTGCTAGAGATTCAGGGATACCTCAAGAGACCCAGTACTTC.

In this sample, this clonotype turned up many times. V gene TRBV18 combines with J gene TRBJ2-5, with D hard to call. CDR3 length: 14 residues. Germline CDR1 reads KGHSH; CDR2 reads LQKENI. V gave up 4 bases and J gave up 5 bases, with 14 bases separating them. CDR3 nucleotide sequence: TGTGCCAGCTCACGGACCAACCAAGGGGAGACCCAGTACTTC. It specifies CASSRTNQGETQYF.

Comment on this clonotype: The junction differs from germline at one of its ends, possibly a read error. This sequence joins TRBV12-3 or TRBV12-4 and TRBJ2-7, with D possibly TRBD2 on 5 matching bases. The CDR3 totals 14 residues. The CDR3 region is CVSGFAPNSYEQYF. The CDR3 region has the DNA TGTGTCAGCGGCTTTGCCCCGAACTCCTACGAGCAGTACTTC.